These 6 T cell receptor beta chains share one sample of origin, sequenced in a study of PD-L1 blockade in urothelial cancer. Time point in this sample: pretreatment peripheral blood. Profiling relied on immunoSEQ multiplex PCR, and the TCRdb table lists in-frame clones only, not all of them. The repertoire holds 50,000 to 65,000 clones, around 81% seen once, with 2.5% to 3.5% in the top ten. The input for sequencing was PBMCs, taken around atezolizumab (anti-PD-L1) treatment. The source of these receptors is a man between 65 and 85 years old with urothelial cancer.

Note on this clone: A junction end diverges from the germline sequence, so it may reflect a read error. The CDR3 reads CASSPRVGGNAGELFF. The CDR3 bases are TGTGCCAGCAGCCCCCGGGTGGGCGGGAACGCCGGGGAGCTGTTTTTT. J is TRBJ2-2 and V is TRBV5-5; tentatively, D is TRBD2 (6 bases). Germline V gives CDR1 SGHKS, CDR2 YYEKEE (reference sequence). The CDR3 is 16 amino acids.

The chain has TRBV13 and TRBJ2-7; D is uncertain. The germline CDR1 and CDR2 sequences are PRHDT and FYEKMQ (reference sequence). The length of the CDR3 is 11 residues. V was shortened by 5 bases and J by 3 bases, with 5 bases between the two germline ends. The CDR3 loop reads CASSLRYEQYF. The DNA for the CDR3 is TGTGCCAGCAGCCTCCGCTACGAGCAGTACTTC.

The rearrangement links TRBV27 to TRBJ1-1; 7 nucleotides agree with TRBD1. The CDR3 loop spans 14 amino acids. The V gene end was trimmed by 6 bases and the J gene end by 0 bases; junction bases not matched to a gene: 4. CDR1 MNHEY and CDR2 SMNVEV come from the germline V gene (reference sequence). DNA of the CDR3: TGTGCCAGCAGGCCCGGGACAGTGAACACTGAAGCTTTCTTT. The encoded protein is CASRPGTVNTEAFF.

This chain links TRBV14 with TRBJ2-1; D remains unclear. Germline CDR1 is SGHDN and CDR2 is FVKESK. The CDR3 contains 14 residues. The V end lost 0 bases, the J end lost 6 bases, and 9 bases lay between the germline ends. CDR3 nucleotide sequence: TGTGCCAGCAGCCAAGAGGCAGTCCTCAATGAGCAGTTCTTC. It translates to CASSQEAVLNEQFF.

V usage is TRBV9 and J usage is TRBJ2-7, with D perhaps TRBD1 (5 bases). The CDR3 is 15 residues long. Trimming shortened V by 0 bases and J by 0 bases, and 10 bases separated the two germline ends. CDR1 and CDR2 (germline): SGDLS, YYNGEE. The CDR3 nucleotides are TGTGCCAGCAGCGTAGTAATGGACAACTCCTACGAGCAGTACTTC. Its protein is CASSVVMDNSYEQYF. The entire variable domain, with the rest obtained from reference TRBV9 and TRBJ2-7, is as follows: DSGVTQTPKHLITATGQRVTLRCSPRSGDLSVYWYQQSLDQGLQFLIQYYNGEERAKGNILERFSAQQFPDLHSELNLSSLELGDSALYFCASSVVMDNSYEQYFGPGTRLTVT.

This clone has a single count. The rearrangement joins TRBV28 to TRBJ1-3; 9 nucleotides line up with TRBD1. V lost 6 bases and J lost 11; bases outside the gene matches: 8. The CDR3 totals 13 residues. CDR1 MDHEN and CDR2 SYDVKM come from the germline V gene. The CDR3 reads CASSRQGGSPIYF. The CDR3, as DNA: TGTGCCAGCAGCCGACAGGGGGGAAGTCCCATATATTTT.